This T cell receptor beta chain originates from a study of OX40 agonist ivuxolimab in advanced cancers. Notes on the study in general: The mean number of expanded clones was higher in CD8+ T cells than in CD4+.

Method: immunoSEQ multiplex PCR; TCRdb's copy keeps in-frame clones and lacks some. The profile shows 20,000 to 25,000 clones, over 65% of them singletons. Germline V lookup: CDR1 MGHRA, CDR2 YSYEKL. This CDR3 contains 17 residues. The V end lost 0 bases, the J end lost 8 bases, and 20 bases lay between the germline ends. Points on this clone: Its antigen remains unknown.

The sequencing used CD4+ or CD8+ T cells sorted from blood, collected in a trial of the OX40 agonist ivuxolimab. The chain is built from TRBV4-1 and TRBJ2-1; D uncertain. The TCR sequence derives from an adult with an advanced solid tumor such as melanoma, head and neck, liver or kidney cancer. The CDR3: CASSQDGPLGTMDEQFF. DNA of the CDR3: TGCGCCAGCAGCCAAGACGGACCTCTGGGTACTATGGATGAGCAGTTCTTC.